The rows below give T cell receptor beta chains drawn from one sample of a study of cytomegalovirus exposure and HLA in healthy donors. Sequencing was performed with immunoSEQ multiplex PCR; in TCRdb, only in-frame clones are kept and a portion is missing. Of about 150,000 clones listed, about 60% were seen once; the top ten hold roughly 6.8%. The sample was PBMCs. The receptors derive from a woman aged 55 to 70 in good health and CMV-seropositive. The conserved cysteine and the conserved F or W are not part of the CDR3 here.

V gene,CDR3 protein
TRBV7-9,ASSLGQTSGFPYEQY
TRBV9,ASSLLVTGELF
TRBV7-3,ASSLAGTRSHEQY
TRBV11-2,ASRQTVSYEQY
TRBV9,ASSRDYFSSYNEQF
TRBV7-8,ASSYSSRDREETQY
TRBV6-1,ASSEEEGQGAF
TRBV27,ASSLRGGNLYSSGNTIY
TRBV7-9,ASSLAETRGYT
TRBV5-1,ASSLIGGKRTDTQY
TRBV7-2,ASSNQGTYGYT
TRBV4-2,ASSQDYNDNQPQH
TRBV9,ASSVSSGGGYEQY